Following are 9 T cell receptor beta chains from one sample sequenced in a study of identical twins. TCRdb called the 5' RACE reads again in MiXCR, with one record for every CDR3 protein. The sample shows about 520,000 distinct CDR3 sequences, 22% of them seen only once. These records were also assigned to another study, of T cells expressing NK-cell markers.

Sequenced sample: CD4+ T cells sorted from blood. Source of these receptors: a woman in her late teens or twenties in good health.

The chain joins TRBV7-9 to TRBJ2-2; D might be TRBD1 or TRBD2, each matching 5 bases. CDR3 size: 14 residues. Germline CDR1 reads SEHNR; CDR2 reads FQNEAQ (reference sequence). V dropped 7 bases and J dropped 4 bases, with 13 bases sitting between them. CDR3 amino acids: CASTILGGTGELFF. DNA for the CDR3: TGTGCCAGCACCATCCTTGGGGGCACCGGGGAGCTGTTTTTT.

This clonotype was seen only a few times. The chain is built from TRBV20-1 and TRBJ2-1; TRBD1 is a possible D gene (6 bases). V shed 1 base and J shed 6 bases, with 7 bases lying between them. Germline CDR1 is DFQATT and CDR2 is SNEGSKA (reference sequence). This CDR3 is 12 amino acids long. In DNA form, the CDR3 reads TGCAGTGCTAGAGGGGGGCCCAATGAGCAGTTCTTC. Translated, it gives CSARGGPNEQFF.

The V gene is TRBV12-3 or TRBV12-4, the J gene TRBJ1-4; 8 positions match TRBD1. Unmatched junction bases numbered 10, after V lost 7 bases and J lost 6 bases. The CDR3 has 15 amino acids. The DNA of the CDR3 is TGTGCCAGCACATTTTCCGGGACAGGCTATGAAAAACTGTTTTTT. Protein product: CASTFSGTGYEKLFF.

In DNA, the CDR3 is TGTGCCAGCAACAGGGATGGCACCGGGGAGCTGTTTTTT. As protein: CASNRDGTGELFF. This rearrangement joins TRBV2 to TRBJ2-2; D is possibly TRBD1 (6 bases). The germline V and J ends were trimmed by 7 bases and 4 bases, with 10 bases remaining between them. Looked up from germline, CDR1 is SNHLY and CDR2 is FYNNEI. This CDR3 has 13 residues.

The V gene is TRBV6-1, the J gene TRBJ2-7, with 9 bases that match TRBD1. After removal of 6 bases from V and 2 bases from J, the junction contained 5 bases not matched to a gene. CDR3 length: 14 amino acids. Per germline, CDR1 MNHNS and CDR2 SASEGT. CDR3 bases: TGTGCCAGCAGACAGACAGGGGGTACCTACGAGCAGTACTTC. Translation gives CASRQTGGTYEQYF.

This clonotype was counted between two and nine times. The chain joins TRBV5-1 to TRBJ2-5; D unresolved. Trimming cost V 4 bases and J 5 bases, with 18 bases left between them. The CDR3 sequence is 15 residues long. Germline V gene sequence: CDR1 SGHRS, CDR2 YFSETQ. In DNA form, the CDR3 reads TGCGCCAGCAGCCCCCACGGTGCATCTCAGGAGACCCAGTACTTC. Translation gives CASSPHGASQETQYF.

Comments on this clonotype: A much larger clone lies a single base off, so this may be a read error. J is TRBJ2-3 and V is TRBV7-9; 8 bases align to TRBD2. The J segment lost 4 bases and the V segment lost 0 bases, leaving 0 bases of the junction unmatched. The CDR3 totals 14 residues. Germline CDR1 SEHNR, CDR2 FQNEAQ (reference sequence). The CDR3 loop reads CASSLATSADTQYF. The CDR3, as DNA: TGTGCCAGCAGCTTAGCGACTAGCGCAGATACGCAGTATTTT. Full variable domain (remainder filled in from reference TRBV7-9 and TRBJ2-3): DTGVSQNPRHKITKRGQNVTFRCDPISEHNRLYWYRQTLGQGPEFLTYFQNEAQLEKSRLLSDRFSAERPKGSFSTLEIQRTEQGDSAMYLCASSLATSADTQYFGPGTRLTVL.

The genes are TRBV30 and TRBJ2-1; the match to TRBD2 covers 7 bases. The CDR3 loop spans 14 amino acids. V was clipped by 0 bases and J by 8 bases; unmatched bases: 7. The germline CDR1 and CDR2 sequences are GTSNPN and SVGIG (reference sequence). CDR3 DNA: TGTGCCTGGAGTGTACCTGGCGGGAGCGATGAGCAGTTCTTC. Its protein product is CAWSVPGGSDEQFF.

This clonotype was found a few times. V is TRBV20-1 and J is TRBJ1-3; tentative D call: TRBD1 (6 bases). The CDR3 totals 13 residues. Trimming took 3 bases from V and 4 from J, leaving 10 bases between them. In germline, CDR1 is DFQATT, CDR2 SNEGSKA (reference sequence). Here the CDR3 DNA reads TGCAGTGCTAGGGGGGCGGACGGAAACACCATATATTTT. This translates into CSARGADGNTIYF.